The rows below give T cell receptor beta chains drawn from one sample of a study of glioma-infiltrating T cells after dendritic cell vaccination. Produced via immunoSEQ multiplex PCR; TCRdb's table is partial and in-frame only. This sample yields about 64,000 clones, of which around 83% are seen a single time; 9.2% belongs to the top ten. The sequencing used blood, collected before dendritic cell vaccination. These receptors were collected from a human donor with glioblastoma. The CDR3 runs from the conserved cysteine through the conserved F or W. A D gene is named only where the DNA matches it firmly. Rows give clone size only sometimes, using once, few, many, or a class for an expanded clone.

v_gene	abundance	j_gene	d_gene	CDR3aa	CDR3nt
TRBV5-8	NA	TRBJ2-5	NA	CASSLGGAETQYF	TGTGCCAGCAGCTTGGGTGGGGCAGAGACCCAGTACTTC
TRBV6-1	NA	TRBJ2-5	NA	CASQKSNQETQYF	TGTGCCAGCCAGAAGTCCAACCAAGAGACCCAGTACTTC
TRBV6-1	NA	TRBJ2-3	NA	CASSGEGSLGPNTQYF	TGTGCCAGCAGTGGAGAAGGGAGTCTTGGGCCAAATACGCAGTATTTT
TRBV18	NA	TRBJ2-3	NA	CASSPHLTTDTQYF	TGTGCCAGCTCACCACATCTAACCACAGATACGCAGTATTTT
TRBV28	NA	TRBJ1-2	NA	CASNPKLRYGYTF	TGTGCCAGCAACCCGAAGCTGAGGTATGGCTACACCTTC
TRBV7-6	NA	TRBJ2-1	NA	CASSLAAGFNEQFF	TGTGCCAGCAGCTTAGCGGCAGGGTTCAATGAGCAGTTCTTC
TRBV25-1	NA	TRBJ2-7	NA	CASSLRLNSEQYF	TGTGCCAGCAGCCTCAGGTTAAACAGCGAGCAGTACTTC
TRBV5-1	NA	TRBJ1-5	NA	CASSPTRGGGNQPQHF	TGCGCCAGCAGCCCCACCAGGGGAGGGGGCAATCAGCCCCAGCATTTT
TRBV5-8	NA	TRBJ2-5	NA	CASSFSRGLYQETQYF	TGTGCCAGCAGCTTCAGTAGGGGACTTTACCAAGAGACCCAGTACTTC
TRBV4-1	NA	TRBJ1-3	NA	CASSQRELDTIYF	TGCGCCAGCAGCCAGAGGGAGTTAGACACCATATATTTT
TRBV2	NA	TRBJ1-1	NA	CASSPSGGQGTEAFF	TGTGCCAGCAGCCCCTCGGGGGGGCAGGGCACTGAAGCTTTCTTT
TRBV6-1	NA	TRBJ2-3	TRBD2	CASSGTSYTDTQYF	TGTGCCAGCAGCGGGACTAGCTACACAGATACGCAGTATTTT
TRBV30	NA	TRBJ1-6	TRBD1	CAWSVYRGSYNSPLHF	TGTGCCTGGAGTGTTTACAGGGGCTCCTATAATTCACCCCTCCACTTT
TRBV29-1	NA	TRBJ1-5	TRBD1	CSVRQGAGSNQPQHF	TGCAGCGTTAGACAGGGGGCTGGAAGCAATCAGCCCCAGCATTTT
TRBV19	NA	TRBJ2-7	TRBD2	CASSLSWRRGGYEQYF	TGTGCCAGTAGTCTCTCCTGGCGGCGGGGGGGCTACGAGCAGTACTTC
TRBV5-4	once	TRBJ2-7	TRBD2	CASSLGLLAGSSYEQYF	TGTGCCAGCAGCTTGGGTCTCCTAGCGGGGTCCTCCTACGAGCAGTACTTC
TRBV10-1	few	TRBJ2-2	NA	CASSAGQIHTGELFF	TGCGCCAGCAGTGCCGGACAGATTCACACCGGGGAGCTGTTTTTT
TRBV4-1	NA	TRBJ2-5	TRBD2	CASSQGPGLAGEQETQYF	TGCGCCAGCAGCCAAGGTCCGGGACTAGCGGGGGAGCAAGAGACCCAGTACTTC
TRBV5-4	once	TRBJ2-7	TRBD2	CASSLALGRGVHEQYF	TGTGCCAGCAGCTTGGCCTTGGGGCGGGGGGTCCACGAGCAGTACTTC
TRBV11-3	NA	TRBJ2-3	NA	CASSNRDTADTQYF	TGTGCCAGCAGCAATAGGGACACGGCAGATACGCAGTATTTT
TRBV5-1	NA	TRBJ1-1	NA	CASRLQGNLGTEAFF	TGCGCCAGCAGACTCCAGGGCAACTTGGGCACTGAAGCTTTCTTT
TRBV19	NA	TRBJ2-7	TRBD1	CASSPTGDEQYF	TGTGCCAGTAGTCCGACAGGGGACGAGCAGTACTTC
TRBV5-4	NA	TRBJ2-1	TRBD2	CASSWNSGESYNEQFF	TGTGCCAGCAGCTGGAATAGCGGGGAGAGTTACAATGAGCAGTTCTTC
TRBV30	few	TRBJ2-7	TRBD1	CAWSGTGGEQYF	TGTGCCTGGAGTGGGACAGGGGGAGAGCAGTACTTC
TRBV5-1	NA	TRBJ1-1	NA	CASSPKTGNTEAFF	TGCGCCAGCAGCCCGAAGACAGGGAACACTGAAGCTTTCTTT
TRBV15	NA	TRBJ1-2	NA	CATSKAGQDYGYTF	TGTGCCACCAGCAAAGCAGGGCAGGACTATGGCTACACCTTC
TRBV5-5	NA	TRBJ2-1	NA	CASSLEGDPHNEQFF	TGTGCCAGCAGCTTGGAGGGGGACCCCCACAATGAGCAGTTCTTC
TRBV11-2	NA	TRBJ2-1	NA	CASSLSLEQFF	TGTGCCAGCAGCTTATCCCTTGAGCAGTTCTTC
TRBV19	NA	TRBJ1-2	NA	CASRASAYGYTF	TGTGCCAGCAGGGCCTCTGCCTATGGCTACACCTTC
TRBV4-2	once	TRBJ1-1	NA	CASSQLGLRGEAFF	TGTGCCAGCAGCCAGCTAGGCTTAAGGGGTGAAGCTTTCTTT
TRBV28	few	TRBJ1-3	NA	CASTSGGGGRSGNTIYF	TGTGCCAGCACCTCGGGAGGTGGGGGCCGCTCTGGAAACACCATATATTTT
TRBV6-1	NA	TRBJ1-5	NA	CASSANLEVDQPQHF	TGTGCCAGCAGTGCAAACTTGGAGGTGGATCAGCCCCAGCATTTT
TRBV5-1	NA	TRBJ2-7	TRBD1	CASSLHPSTGGPYEQYF	TGCGCCAGCAGCTTGCACCCCTCTACAGGGGGACCTTACGAGCAGTACTTC
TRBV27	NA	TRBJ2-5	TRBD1	CASSHRGPGETQYF	TGTGCCAGCAGTCACAGGGGGCCAGGGGAGACCCAGTACTTC
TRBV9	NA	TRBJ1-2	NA	CASSVGGVDYGYTF	TGTGCCAGCAGCGTCGGAGGGGTTGACTATGGCTACACCTTC
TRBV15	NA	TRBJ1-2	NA	CATSRGTVYGYTF	TGTGCCACCAGCAGAGGGACAGTCTATGGCTACACCTTC
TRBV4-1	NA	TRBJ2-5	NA	CASSQEGRKQETQYF	TGCGCCAGCAGCCAAGAAGGGAGGAAACAAGAGACCCAGTACTTC
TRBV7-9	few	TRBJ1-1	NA	CASSPDTEAFF	TGTGCCAGCAGCCCAGACACTGAAGCTTTCTTT
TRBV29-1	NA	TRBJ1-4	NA	CSVAGVTNEKLFF	TGCAGCGTTGCGGGGGTTACTAATGAAAAACTGTTTTTT
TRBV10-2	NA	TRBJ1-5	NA	CARATEGDPLGNQPQHF	TGCGCCAGGGCGACTGAGGGGGACCCTTTGGGCAATCAGCCCCAGCATTTT
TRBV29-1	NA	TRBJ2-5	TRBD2	CSVQRGAVGGGTQYF	TGCAGCGTACAGCGGGGGGCGGTCGGTGGGGGGACCCAGTACTTC
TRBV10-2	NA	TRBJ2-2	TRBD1	CASTRTGGNTGELFF	TGCGCCAGCACTCGGACAGGGGGCAACACCGGGGAGCTGTTTTTT
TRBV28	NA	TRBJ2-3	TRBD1	CASSFSPGDRGTDTQYF	TGTGCCAGCAGTTTTTCCCCCGGCGACAGGGGAACAGATACGCAGTATTTT
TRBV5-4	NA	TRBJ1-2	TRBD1	CASNPGGQGVYGYTF	TGTGCCAGCAACCCGGGGGGACAGGGAGTCTATGGCTACACCTTC
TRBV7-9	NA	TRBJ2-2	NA	CASRPDTGIAGELFF	TGTGCCAGCAGGCCAGATACAGGAATCGCCGGGGAGCTGTTTTTT
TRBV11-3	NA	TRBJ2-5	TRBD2	CASSPEGRGETQYF	TGTGCCAGCAGCCCCGAGGGGAGGGGTGAGACCCAGTACTTC
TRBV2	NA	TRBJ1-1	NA	CASSGQGGRNTEAFF	TGTGCCAGCAGTGGGCAGGGTGGGCGGAACACTGAAGCTTTCTTT
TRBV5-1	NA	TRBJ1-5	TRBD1	CASSWTGIDNQPQHF	TGCGCCAGCAGCTGGACAGGAATAGACAATCAGCCCCAGCATTTT
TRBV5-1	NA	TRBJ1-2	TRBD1	CASSLGTDSYGHTF	TGCGCCAGCAGCTTAGGGACAGACTCCTATGGCCACACCTTC
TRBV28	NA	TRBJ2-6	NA	CASTQQGSGANVLTF	TGTGCCAGTACCCAACAGGGCTCTGGGGCCAACGTCCTGACTTTC
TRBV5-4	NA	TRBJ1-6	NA	CASSNYRVGPLAPLHF	TGTGCCAGCAGCAACTACAGGGTTGGCCCCTTGGCACCCCTCCACTTT
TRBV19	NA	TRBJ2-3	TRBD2	CASSIPSGGLTDTQYF	TGTGCCAGTAGTATACCGAGCGGGGGCCTCACAGATACGCAGTATTTT
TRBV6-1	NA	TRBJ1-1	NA	CASSPKTAVGAFF	TGTGCCAGCAGCCCCAAAACGGCGGTAGGAGCTTTCTTT
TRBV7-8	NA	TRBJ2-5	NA	CASSPGTLKETQYF	TGTGCCAGCAGCCCCGGGACTTTGAAGGAGACCCAGTACTTC
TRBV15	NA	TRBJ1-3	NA	CATSRDGHGGAASGNTIYF	TGTGCCACCAGCAGAGATGGTCACGGGGGTGCAGCTTCTGGAAACACCATATATTTT
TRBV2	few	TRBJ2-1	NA	CASSETPQRNEQFF	TGTGCCAGCAGTGAAACCCCCCAGCGCAATGAGCAGTTCTTC
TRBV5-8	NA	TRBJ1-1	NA	CASSYFLGGGVLNTEAFF	TGTGCCAGCAGCTACTTCCTGGGCGGAGGGGTACTAAACACTGAAGCTTTCTTT
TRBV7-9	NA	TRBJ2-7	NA	CASSTRQVPYEQYF	TGTGCCAGCAGCACCCGACAGGTCCCCTACGAGCAGTACTTC